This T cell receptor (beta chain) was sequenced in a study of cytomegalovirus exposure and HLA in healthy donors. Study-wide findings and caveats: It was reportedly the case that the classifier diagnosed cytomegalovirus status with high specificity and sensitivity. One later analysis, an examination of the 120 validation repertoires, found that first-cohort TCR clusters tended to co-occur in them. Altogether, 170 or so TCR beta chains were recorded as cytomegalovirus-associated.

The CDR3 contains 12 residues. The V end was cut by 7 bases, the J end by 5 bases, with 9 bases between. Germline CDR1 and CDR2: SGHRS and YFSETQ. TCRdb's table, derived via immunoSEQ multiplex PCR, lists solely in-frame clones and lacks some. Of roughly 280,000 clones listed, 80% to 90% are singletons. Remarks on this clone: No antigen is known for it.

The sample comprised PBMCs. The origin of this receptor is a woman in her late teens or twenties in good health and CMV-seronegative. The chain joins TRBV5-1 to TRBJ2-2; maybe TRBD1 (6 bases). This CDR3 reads CASPGETGELFF. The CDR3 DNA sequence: TGCGCCAGCCCAGGGGAAACCGGGGAGCTGTTTTTT.